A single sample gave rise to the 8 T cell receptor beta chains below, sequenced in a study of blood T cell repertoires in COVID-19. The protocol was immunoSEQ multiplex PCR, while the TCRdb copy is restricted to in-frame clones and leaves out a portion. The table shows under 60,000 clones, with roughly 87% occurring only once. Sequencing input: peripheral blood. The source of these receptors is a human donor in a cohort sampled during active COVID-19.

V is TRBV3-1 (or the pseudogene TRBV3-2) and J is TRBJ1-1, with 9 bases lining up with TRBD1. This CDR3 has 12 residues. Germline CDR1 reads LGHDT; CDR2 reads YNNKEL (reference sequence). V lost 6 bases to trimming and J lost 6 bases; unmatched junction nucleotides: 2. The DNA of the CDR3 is TGTGCCAGCAGGCGACAGGGGGCTGAAGCTTTCTTT. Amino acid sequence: CASRRQGAEAFF.

CDR3 DNA: TGTGCCAGCAGTCCCGACAGGGGGCGGAACGAGCAGTACTTC. This codes for CASSPDRGRNEQYF. The rearrangement links TRBV7-2 to TRBJ2-7, with 10 positions matching TRBD1. Germline assignment: CDR1 SGHTA and CDR2 FQGNSA. CDR3 length: 14 amino acids. Unmatched junction bases numbered 7, after V lost 6 bases and J lost 5 bases.

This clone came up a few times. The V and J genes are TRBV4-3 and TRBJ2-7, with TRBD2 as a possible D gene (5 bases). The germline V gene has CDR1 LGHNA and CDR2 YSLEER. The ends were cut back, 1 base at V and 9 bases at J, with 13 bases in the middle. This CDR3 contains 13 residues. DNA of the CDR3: TGCGCCAGCAGCCAAGGGGGAGCGGATGTGCAGTACTTC. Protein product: CASSQGGADVQYF.

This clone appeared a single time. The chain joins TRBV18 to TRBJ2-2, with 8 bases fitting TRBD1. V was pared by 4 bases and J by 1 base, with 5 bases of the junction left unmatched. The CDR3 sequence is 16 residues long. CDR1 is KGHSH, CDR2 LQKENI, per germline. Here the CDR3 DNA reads TGTGCCAGCTCACGATCCGGGACAGGGAACACCGGGGAGCTGTTTTTT. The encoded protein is CASSRSGTGNTGELFF.

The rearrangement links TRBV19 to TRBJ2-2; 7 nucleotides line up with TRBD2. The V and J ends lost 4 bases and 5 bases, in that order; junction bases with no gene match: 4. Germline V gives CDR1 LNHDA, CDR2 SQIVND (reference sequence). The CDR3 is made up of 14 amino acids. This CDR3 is CASSSGRVTGELFF. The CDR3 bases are TGTGCCAGTAGTAGCGGGAGAGTGACCGGGGAGCTGTTTTTT. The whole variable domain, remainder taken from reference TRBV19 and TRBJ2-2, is DGGITQSPKYLFRKEGQNVTLSCEQNLNHDAMYWYRQDPGQGLRLIYYSQIVNDFQKGDIAEGYSVSREKKESFPLTVTSAQKNPTAFYLCASSSGRVTGELFFGEGSRLTVL.

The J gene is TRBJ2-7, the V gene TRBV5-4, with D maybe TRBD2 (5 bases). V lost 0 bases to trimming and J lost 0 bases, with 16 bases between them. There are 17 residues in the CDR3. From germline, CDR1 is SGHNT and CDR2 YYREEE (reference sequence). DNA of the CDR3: TGTGCCAGCAGCTTGGGGCCTGACTATTACTTCTCCTACGAGCAGTACTTC. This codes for CASSLGPDYYFSYEQYF. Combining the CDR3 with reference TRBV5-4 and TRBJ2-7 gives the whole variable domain ETGVTQSPTHLIKTRGQQVTLRCSSQSGHNTVSWYQQALGQGPQFIFQYYREEENGRGNFPPRFSGLQFPNYSSELNVNALELDDSALYLCASSLGPDYYFSYEQYFGPGTRLTVT.

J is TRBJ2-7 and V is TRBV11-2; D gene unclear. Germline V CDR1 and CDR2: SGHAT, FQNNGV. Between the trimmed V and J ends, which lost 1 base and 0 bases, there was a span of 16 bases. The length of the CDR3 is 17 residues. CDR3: CASSLAFRLLSSYEQYF. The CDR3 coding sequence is TGTGCCAGCAGCTTAGCGTTTAGACTCCTGAGCTCCTACGAGCAGTACTTC.

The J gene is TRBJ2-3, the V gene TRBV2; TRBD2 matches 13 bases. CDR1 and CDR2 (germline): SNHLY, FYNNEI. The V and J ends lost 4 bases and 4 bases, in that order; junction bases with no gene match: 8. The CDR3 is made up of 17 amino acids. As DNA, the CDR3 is TGTGCCAGCAGTGCCCTCGGACTAGCGGGAGTCGCAGATACGCAGTATTTT. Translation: CASSALGLAGVADTQYF.